The 20 T cell receptor beta chains below come from one sample, sequenced in a study of blood T cell repertoires in COVID-19 (dated by TCRdb to 2018 to 2020). Library generation was performed with the immunoSEQ multiplex PCR assay. TCRdb stores this immuneACCESS table with in-frame sequences only. Part of the clones is absent; in the studies checked, under half of the shortfall reflects unresolved V genes, and no reason is known for the rest. The sample records some 120,000 clones, 60% to 80% of which are singletons. The ten most abundant clones make up roughly 8.6% of the sample. The sequenced sample was peripheral blood. The receptor set was obtained from a human donor in a cohort sampled during active COVID-19.

This chain links TRBV19 with TRBJ1-5; D is unclear. Germline loops: CDR1 LNHDA, CDR2 SQIVND (reference sequence). This CDR3 spans 13 amino acids. Trimming stripped 2 bases from V and 2 bases from J, with 4 bases between. This CDR3 is CASSIIGNQPQHF. For the CDR3, the DNA is TGTGCCAGTAGTATAATAGGCAATCAGCCCCAGCATTTT.

The rearrangement uses TRBV5-8 and TRBJ1-2; the D gene is possibly TRBD1 (5 bases). Germline CDR1 reads SGHTS; CDR2 reads YDEGEE. This CDR3 spans 15 amino acids. V lost 0 bases and J lost 3, with 12 bases in between. The DNA for the CDR3 is TGTGCCAGCAGCTTGGGGTCCAGGGATCACTATGGCTACACCTTC. Its translation is CASSLGSRDHYGYTF.

The chain combines TRBV15 with TRBJ2-7; 7 nucleotides align to TRBD1. CDR1 LNHNV and CDR2 YYDKDF come from the germline V gene (reference sequence). V was clipped by 0 bases and J by 2 bases; unmatched bases: 13. This CDR3 spans 18 amino acids. The CDR3 bases are TGTGCCACCAGCAGAGACCCCTCCCGACAGGGTCTCACCTACGAGCAGTACTTC. Protein sequence: CATSRDPSRQGLTYEQYF.

This clone occurred a few times. The chain couples TRBV6-6 to TRBJ2-7; D remains ambiguous. Germline CDR1 reads MNHNY; CDR2 reads SVGAGI (reference sequence). The V and J ends lost 7 bases and 0 bases respectively, with 13 bases between them. The CDR3 contains 14 residues. Here the CDR3 reads CASIPDGYSYEQYF. The CDR3, as DNA: TGTGCCAGCATCCCCGACGGGTACTCCTACGAGCAGTACTTC.

The V gene is TRBV6-5, the J gene TRBJ2-7; tentative D call: TRBD1 (6 bases). V was shortened by 5 bases and J by 4 bases, with 15 bases between the two germline ends. The germline V gene encodes CDR1 MNHEY and CDR2 SVGAGI. The CDR3 extends over 14 amino acids. The CDR3 sequence: CASSPNTRGYEQYF. DNA for the CDR3: TGTGCCAGCAGTCCTAACACCAGGGGTTACGAGCAGTACTTC.

There are a few counts of this clone. The chain employs TRBV10-2 and TRBJ1-2, with D possibly matching TRBD1 (6 bases). The CDR3 totals 15 residues. Germline V gene lookup returns CDR1 WSHSY and CDR2 SAAADI. V lost 5 bases and J 4 bases, leaving 17 bases between the germline ends. For the CDR3, the DNA is TGCGCCAGCAGTTTTGACAGGCTCGGGTCCTATGGCTACACCTTC. It yields the protein CASSFDRLGSYGYTF.

This clone was counted only a few times. This chain joins TRBV19 and TRBJ1-5; TRBD1 matches 9 bases. The J segment lost 7 bases and the V segment lost 3 bases, leaving 10 bases of the junction unmatched. The V gene's germline CDR1 is LNHDA and CDR2 SQIVND (reference sequence). This CDR3 contains 16 residues. The CDR3 sequence is CASSMAPQGAGQPQHF. The CDR3 nucleotides are TGTGCCAGTAGTATGGCCCCACAGGGGGCAGGGCAGCCCCAGCATTTT.

The chain joins TRBV7-9 to TRBJ2-7; D not certain. The CDR3 is 12 amino acids. Germline lookup yields CDR1 SEHNR and CDR2 FQNEAQ (reference sequence). V was shortened by 1 base and J by 4 bases, with 5 bases between the two germline ends. The DNA of the CDR3 is TGTGCCAGCAGCTTAGTCCCGTACGAGCAGTACTTC. Translated: CASSLVPYEQYF.

The V and J genes are TRBV18 and TRBJ2-4; TRBD2 is a possible D gene (5 bases). V dropped 2 bases and J dropped 6 bases, with 14 bases sitting between them. From germline, CDR1 is KGHSH and CDR2 LQKENI. The CDR3 extends over 15 amino acids. The CDR3 bases are TGTGCCAGCTCACCAGGGGAGCCCTATTTAAACATTCAGTACTTC. Translating gives CASSPGEPYLNIQYF.

The V gene is TRBV27, the J gene TRBJ2-3; 9 bases map to TRBD1. The J segment lost 2 bases and the V segment lost 3 bases, leaving 6 bases of the junction unmatched. Germline V gene sequence: CDR1 MNHEY, CDR2 SMNVEV (reference sequence). This CDR3 comprises 16 residues. CDR3 DNA sequence: TGTGCCAGCAGTTTTGACAGGGGGATTTCCACAGATACGCAGTATTTT. Its translation: CASSFDRGISTDTQYF.

With regard to this clone: At one of its ends the junction is not consistent with the germline gene, which may arise from a read error. In DNA form, the CDR3 reads TGTGCCAGCAGCTTGTTTCATCAGGGTTATTTC. This encodes CASSLFHQGYF. The V and J genes are TRBV5-8 and TRBJ2-7; possible D gene TRBD1, 5 bases. Germline lookup yields CDR1 SGHTS and CDR2 YDEGEE. The CDR3 has 11 residues.

This clone was found a few times. The V gene is TRBV27, the J gene TRBJ1-6; D may be TRBD1 (5 bases). The CDR3 is made up of 17 amino acids. CDR1 and CDR2 (germline): MNHEY, SMNVEV (reference sequence). Deletions cut 5 bases from V and 8 bases from J, with 22 bases between. The CDR3, as DNA: TGTGCCAGCAGTCGTAGACAGACCGCGTACGTAGATTCACCCCTCCACTTT. It codes for CASSRRQTAYVDSPLHF.

The rearrangement uses TRBV10-3 and TRBJ2-7, with 7 positions matching TRBD2. CDR1 is ENHRY and CDR2 is SYGVKD in the germline V gene. V shed 11 bases, J shed 5 bases, and the junction held 9 bases outside the gene matches. The CDR3 has 12 amino acids. CDR3 amino acids: CAVRLANNEQYF. DNA of the CDR3: TGTGCCGTCCGACTAGCTAACAACGAGCAGTACTTC.

This chain connects TRBV5-5 to TRBJ2-7; D perhaps matches TRBD2 (5 bases). CDR3 length: 14 amino acids. CDR1 SGHKS and CDR2 YYEKEE come from the germline V gene (reference sequence). Deletions cut 7 bases from V and 2 bases from J, with 16 bases between. CDR3 nucleotide sequence: TGTGCCAGCCTCCGGGAACAGTCTCCCTACGAGCAGTACTTC. It encodes CASLREQSPYEQYF.

The rearrangement uses TRBV9 and TRBJ2-6; maybe TRBD1 (5 bases). The germline V and J ends were trimmed by 3 bases and 0 bases, with 19 bases remaining between them. Germline V CDR1 and CDR2: SGDLS, YYNGEE. The CDR3 covers 19 residues. In DNA, the CDR3 is TGTGCCAGCAGCGATCCGACAGATTTTACTAACTCTGGGGCCAACGTCCTGACTTTC. It translates to CASSDPTDFTNSGANVLTF.

The chain joins TRBV2 to TRBJ2-1; D is possibly TRBD1 (6 bases). Between the trimmed V and J ends, which lost 6 bases and 2 bases, there was a span of 11 bases. CDR1 is SNHLY, CDR2 FYNNEI, per germline. CDR3 size: 14 residues. The CDR3 DNA follows: TGTGCCAGCAGGACCGGGACAACCTACAATGAGCAGTTCTTC. This codes for CASRTGTTYNEQFF.

The chain combines TRBV3-1 (or the pseudogene TRBV3-2) with TRBJ1-3, with TRBD1 matching over 7 bases. This CDR3 has 15 amino acids. After removal of 8 bases from V and 4 bases from J, the junction contained 11 bases not matched to a gene. Germline lookup yields CDR1 LGHDT and CDR2 YNNKEL (reference sequence). The DNA of the CDR3 is TGTGCCAGCGCCCCCGGGACAGACATAGGAAACACCATATATTTT. As protein: CASAPGTDIGNTIYF.

This sequence joins TRBV10-3 and TRBJ2-3, with 10 bases fitting TRBD2. V lost 4 bases to trimming and J lost 5 bases; unmatched junction nucleotides: 6. This CDR3 has 15 residues. Germline CDR1 reads ENHRY; CDR2 reads SYGVKD. CDR3 sequence: CAISGTSGAKDTQYF. CDR3 nucleotides: TGTGCCATCAGTGGTACTAGCGGGGCTAAAGATACGCAGTATTTT.

The chain is built from TRBV5-3 and TRBJ2-7; 10 bases are a match to TRBD1. TRBV5-3 is an open reading frame, and its role is uncertain. Trimming took 4 bases from V and 7 from J; bases not matched to a gene: 2. The CDR3 has 12 amino acids. CDR3 nucleotide sequence: TGTGCCAGAAGCGGGACAGGGGTTGAGCAGTACTTC. Residues: CARSGTGVEQYF.

The rearrangement uses TRBV7-2 and TRBJ1-3; 7 nucleotides agree with TRBD1. Germline assignment: CDR1 SGHTA and CDR2 FQGNSA. J lost 0 bases, V lost 6 bases, and 14 bases had no gene match. This CDR3 is 18 amino acids long. In nucleotides, the CDR3 is TGTGCCAGCAGAAATACCGGGACAGACTCTCGCTCTGGAAACACCATATATTTT. Translated, it gives CASRNTGTDSRSGNTIYF.